The table lists the clone carrying this T cell receptor (beta chain) with many counts. Its antigen is still unknown. The sample belongs to a study of spatial heterogeneity in lung cancer. Study results and limitations: One measure, the expanded intratumoral alpha and beta TCR count, tracked tumor mutation counts. Tumor T-cell coverage was an estimated 7% or so for alpha and around 14% for beta chains.

From the 5' RACE reads, TCRdb called clonotypes with MiXCR, one entry per CDR3 protein. Here the sample spans over 8,500 distinct CDR3 sequences, 14% being singletons. Time point specified: sample taken at primary tumor resection. Whole RNA, isolated from tumor, nontumor lung or frozen PBMC, was sequenced without prior sorting. This CDR3 is built from 11 residues. Trimming shortened V by 11 bases and J by 2 bases, and 10 bases separated the two germline ends. The material sequenced was lung tumor tissue, taken at surgery. This TCR came from a male donor with early-stage non-small cell lung cancer. J is TRBJ2-7 and V is TRBV23-1; D is uncertain. TRBV23-1 is sorted into the ORF group, with uncertain function. CDR3 loop: CAWSAPYEQYV. In DNA form, the CDR3 reads TGCGCCTGGAGTGCCCCCTACGAGCAGTACGTC.